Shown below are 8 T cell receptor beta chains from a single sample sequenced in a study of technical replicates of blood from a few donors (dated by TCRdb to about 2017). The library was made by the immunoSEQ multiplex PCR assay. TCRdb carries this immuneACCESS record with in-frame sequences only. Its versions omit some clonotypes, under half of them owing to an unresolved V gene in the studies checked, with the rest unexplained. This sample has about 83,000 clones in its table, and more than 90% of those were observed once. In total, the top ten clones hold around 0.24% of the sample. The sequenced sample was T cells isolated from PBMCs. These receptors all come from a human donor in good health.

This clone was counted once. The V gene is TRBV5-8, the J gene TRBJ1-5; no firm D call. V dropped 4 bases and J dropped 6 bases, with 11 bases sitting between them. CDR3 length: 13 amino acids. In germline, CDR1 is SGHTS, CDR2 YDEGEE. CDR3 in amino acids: CASSVKPGQPQHF. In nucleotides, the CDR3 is TGTGCCAGCAGCGTCAAACCGGGTCAGCCCCAGCATTTT.

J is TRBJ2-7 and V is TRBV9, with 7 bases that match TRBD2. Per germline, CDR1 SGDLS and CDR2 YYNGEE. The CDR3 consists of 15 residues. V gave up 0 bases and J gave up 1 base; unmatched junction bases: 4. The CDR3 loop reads CASSVGGGVSYEQYF. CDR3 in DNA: TGTGCCAGCAGCGTAGGTGGGGGGGTTTCCTACGAGCAGTACTTC.

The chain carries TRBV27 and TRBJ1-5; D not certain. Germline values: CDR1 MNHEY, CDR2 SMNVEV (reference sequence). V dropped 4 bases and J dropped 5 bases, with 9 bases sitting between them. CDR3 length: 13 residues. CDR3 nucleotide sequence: TGTGCCAGCAGTTGGCAGATTCATCAGCCCCAGCATTTT. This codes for CASSWQIHQPQHF.

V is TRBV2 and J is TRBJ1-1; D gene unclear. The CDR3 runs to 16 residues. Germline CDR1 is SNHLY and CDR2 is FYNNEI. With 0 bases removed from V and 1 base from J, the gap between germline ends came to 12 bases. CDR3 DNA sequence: TGTGCCAGCAGTGAAGCGCTACCCAAATGGAACACTGAAGCTTTCTTT. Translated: CASSEALPKWNTEAFF. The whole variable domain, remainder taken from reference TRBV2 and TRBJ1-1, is EPEVTQTPSHQVTQMGQEVILRCVPISNHLYFYWYRQILGQKVEFLVSFYNNEISEKSEIFDDQFSVERPDGSNFTLKIRSTKLEDSAMYFCASSEALPKWNTEAFFGQGTRLTVV.

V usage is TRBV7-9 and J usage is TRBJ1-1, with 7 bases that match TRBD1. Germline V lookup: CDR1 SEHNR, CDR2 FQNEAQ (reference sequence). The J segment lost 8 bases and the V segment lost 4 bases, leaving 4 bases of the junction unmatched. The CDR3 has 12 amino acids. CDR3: CASSWTGTEAFF. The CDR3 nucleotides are TGTGCCAGCAGCTGGACAGGAACCGAAGCTTTCTTT.

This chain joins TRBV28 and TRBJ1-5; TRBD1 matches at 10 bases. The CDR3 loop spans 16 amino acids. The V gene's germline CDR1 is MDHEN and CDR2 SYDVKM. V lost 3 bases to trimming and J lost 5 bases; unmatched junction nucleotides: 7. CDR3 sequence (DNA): TGTGCCAGCAGTTTTAAGGGACAGGGGCTTTATCAGCCCCAGCATTTT. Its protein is CASSFKGQGLYQPQHF. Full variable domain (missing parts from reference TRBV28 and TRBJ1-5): DVKVTQSSRYLVKRTGEKVFLECVQDMDHENMFWYRQDPGLGLRLIYFSYDVKMKEKGDIPEGYSVSREKKERFSLILESASTNQTSMYLCASSFKGQGLYQPQHFGDGTRLSIL.

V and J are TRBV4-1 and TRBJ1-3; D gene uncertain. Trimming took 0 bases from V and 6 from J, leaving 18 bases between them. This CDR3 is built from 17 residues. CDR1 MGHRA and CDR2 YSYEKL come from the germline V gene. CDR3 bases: TGCGCCAGCAGCCAAGATGGTCGGGGATTAAGAGCAAACACCATATATTTT. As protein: CASSQDGRGLRANTIYF.

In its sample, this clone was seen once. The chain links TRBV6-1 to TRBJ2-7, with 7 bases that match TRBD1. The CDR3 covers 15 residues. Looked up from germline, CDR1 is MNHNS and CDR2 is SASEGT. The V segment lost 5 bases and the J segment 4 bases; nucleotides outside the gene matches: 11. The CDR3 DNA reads TGTGCCAGCAGTCCAATAGACAGGGTTAAGTACGAGCAGTACTTC. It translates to CASSPIDRVKYEQYF.